Sequencing of this T cell receptor (beta chain) was carried out in a study of T cell responses to AZD1222 COVID-19 vaccine. Study results and limitations: Baseline serology detected seropositivity in only six AZD1222 recipients.

Germline V gene data show CDR1 as SNHLY and CDR2 as FYNNEI. V lost 6 bases, J lost 6 bases, and 5 bases stayed unmatched. This CDR3 spans 12 amino acids. With respect to this clone: Antigen unknown.

Generated by immunoSEQ multiplex PCR, the TCRdb table keeps only in-frame clones and is missing some. This sample has roughly 120,000 clones, with 86% found just once. Sample: peripheral blood, taken 28 days after the second AZD1222 dose. This TCR was sampled from an adult who received the AZD1222 COVID-19 vaccine. The chain carries TRBV2 and TRBJ2-7, with 7 bases matching TRBD2. The CDR3 DNA follows: TGTGCCAGCAGGGGCGGGGGAGGCGAGCAGTACTTC. Protein product: CASRGGGGEQYF.